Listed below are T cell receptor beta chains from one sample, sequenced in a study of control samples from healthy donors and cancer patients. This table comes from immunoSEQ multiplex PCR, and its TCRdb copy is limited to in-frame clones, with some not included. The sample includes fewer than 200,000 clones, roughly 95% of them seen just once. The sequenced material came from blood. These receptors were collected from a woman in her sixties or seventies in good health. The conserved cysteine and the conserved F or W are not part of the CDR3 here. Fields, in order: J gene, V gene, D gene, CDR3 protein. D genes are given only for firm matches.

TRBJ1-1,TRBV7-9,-,ASSLGPWANTEAF
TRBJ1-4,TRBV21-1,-,ASSKGGGGYSVGNEKLF
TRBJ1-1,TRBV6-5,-,ASRGYTEAF
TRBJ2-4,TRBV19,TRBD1,ASTPGTGVAKNIQY
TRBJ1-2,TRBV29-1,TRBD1,SVSFLGTGDRTNYGYT
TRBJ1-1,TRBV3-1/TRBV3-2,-,ASSQSPYNEAF
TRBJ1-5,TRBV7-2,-,ASSADRQSNQPQH
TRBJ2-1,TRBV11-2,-,ASSLGVSGTPNEQF
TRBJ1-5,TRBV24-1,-,ATSPGGQVNQPQH
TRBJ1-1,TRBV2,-,ASSSEGVNTEAF